This T cell receptor beta chain stems from a study of T cells after yellow fever vaccination. Study outcomes and limitations: A secondary response was less intense yet reached its peak sooner, at day 5 versus 15. The study re-detected most primary-vaccination clones after the booster (96% CD4, approximately 88% CD8). Shared CD4/CD8 clonotypes were a small share, likely from convergent recombination.

Comments on this clonotype: The antigen remains unidentified.

5'RACE template switching added a universal primer site and UMIs to TCR cDNA. TCRdb re-analysed the 5' RACE reads in MiXCR, keeping a single row per CDR3 protein. The top ten clones hold about 3% of a sample with some 240,000 distinct CDR3 sequences, approximately 3.3% of them seen once. The junction had 9 bases not matched to a gene; V was cut back by 11 bases and J by 5 bases. There are 12 residues in the CDR3. Germline assignment: CDR1 MNHEY and CDR2 SVGAGI. V gene TRBV6-5 combines with J gene TRBJ2-7; TRBD2 matches 7 bases. The sample was CD4+ T cells sorted from PBMCs, taken 10 days after the yellow fever booster vaccination. The TCR originated in a man aged 18 to 29 who received the YFV17D yellow fever vaccine. CDR3 sequence reads: CAASGGIHEQYF. The CDR3 nucleotides read TGTGCCGCCTCGGGGGGAATCCACGAGCAGTACTTC.